The clone carrying this TCR beta chain showed up just once. This sample is part of a study of blood T cell repertoires in COVID-19. Background on the study: Samples representing acute and convalescent COVID-19 were sourced from the United States, Italy and Spain. The analysed material was cDNA or gDNA that came from T cells, B-cell-depleted T cells, or PBMCs.

CDR1 and CDR2 (germline): LNHDA, SQIVND (reference sequence). There are 19 residues in the CDR3. V gave up 5 bases and J gave up 3 bases; unmatched junction bases: 18. Produced via immunoSEQ multiplex PCR; TCRdb's table is partial and in-frame only. The top ten clones hold roughly 2% of a sample with 330,000 or so clones, approximately 89% of them seen once. Participant-reported clinical history was the basis for cohort assignment. V gene TRBV19 combines with J gene TRBJ1-3; 8 bases line up with TRBD1. This receptor was obtained from a man aged 35-49 years in a cohort exposed to, infected with or recovered from COVID-19 (not recorded which). The specimen sequenced was PBMCs or T cells enriched from blood (not recorded which). CDR3 protein: CASSPTPRGQALSGNTIYF. The CDR3 coding sequence is TGTGCCAGTAGTCCCACCCCGCGGGGACAGGCTCTTAGTGGAAACACCATATATTTT.